The 30 T cell receptor beta chains presented below share a single source sample, sequenced in a study of T cell responses to AZD1222 COVID-19 vaccine. Assay used: immunoSEQ multiplex PCR; TCRdb lists only in-frame clones, some missing. The sample includes 110,000 or so clones, approximately 91% seen only once; the top ten take roughly 7%. Sequences were derived from peripheral blood, sampled on day 0 of AZD1222 vaccination. Every receptor here comes from an adult in good health.

This sequence joins TRBV7-2 and TRBJ1-3, with no clear D. The V gene lost 3 bases and the J gene lost 0 bases, with 6 bases spanning the gap. This CDR3 contains 14 residues. Germline V gives CDR1 SGHTA, CDR2 FQGNSA. For the CDR3, the DNA is TGTGCCAGCAGCTTGAGCACCTCTGGAAACACCATATATTTT. This sequence encodes CASSLSTSGNTIYF.

The chain is built from TRBV6-5 and TRBJ1-1; the D is unclear. Trimming stripped 5 bases from V and 0 bases from J, with 7 bases between. Germline V gives CDR1 MNHEY, CDR2 SVGAGI. This CDR3 is built from 13 residues. CDR3 protein: CASSHDMNTEAFF. Here the CDR3 DNA reads TGTGCCAGCAGTCATGACATGAACACTGAAGCTTTCTTT.

The V and J genes are TRBV7-8 and TRBJ1-1; D is possibly TRBD1 (5 bases). Per germline, CDR1 SGHVS and CDR2 FQNEAQ. This CDR3 has 15 amino acids. V lost 1 base to trimming and J lost 3 bases, with 12 bases between them. The CDR3 protein is CASSLVRGSDTEAFF. The CDR3 DNA sequence: TGTGCCAGCAGCTTAGTTCGGGGGTCGGACACTGAAGCTTTCTTT.

CDR3 loop: CASSYDRGRETEAFF. Here the CDR3 DNA reads TGTGCCAGCAGCTACGACAGGGGGCGGGAAACTGAAGCTTTCTTT. This chain uses TRBV2 with TRBJ1-1; 10 bases match TRBD1. V lost 6 bases and J lost 5; bases outside the gene matches: 9. This CDR3 region has 15 residues. The germline gives CDR1 SNHLY, CDR2 FYNNEI.

The chain has TRBV19 and TRBJ2-1, with D perhaps TRBD1 or TRBD2 (5 bases each). In germline, CDR1 is LNHDA, CDR2 SQIVND (reference sequence). The CDR3 runs 15 residues. With 3 bases removed from V and 5 bases from J, the gap between germline ends came to 14 bases. CDR3 coding DNA: TGTGCCAGTAGTATTGTACCCGGGACGAACAATGAGCAGTTCTTC. Translation: CASSIVPGTNNEQFF.

This rearrangement joins TRBV6-5 to TRBJ1-4; 8 nucleotides agree with TRBD1. Germline CDR1 reads MNHEY; CDR2 reads SVGAGI. This CDR3 is 16 amino acids long. Unmatched junction bases numbered 7, after V lost 2 bases and J lost 5 bases. CDR3 residues: CASSYAGTGRNEKLFF. CDR3 DNA: TGTGCCAGCAGTTACGCCGGGACAGGACGAAATGAAAAACTGTTTTTT.

The chain links TRBV20-1 to TRBJ2-5; a weak D match, TRBD1 (6 bases). The germline V gene has CDR1 DFQATT and CDR2 SNEGSKA (reference sequence). CDR3 length: 14 residues. Deletions cut 3 bases from V and 2 bases from J, with 13 bases between. The CDR3 sequence: CSASQGLAQETQYF. Here the CDR3 DNA reads TGCAGTGCTAGTCAGGGGCTGGCACAAGAGACCCAGTACTTC.

This clone was seen a single time. The gene calls are TRBV7-8 and TRBJ2-3; 13 bases map to TRBD2. V lost 5 bases, J lost 6 bases, and 8 bases stayed unmatched. The CDR3 sequence is 16 residues long. Germline V lookup: CDR1 SGHVS, CDR2 FQNEAQ. The CDR3 reads CASSLRTSGSGDTQYF. The CDR3 nucleotides are TGTGCCAGCAGCCTCCGGACTAGCGGGAGTGGGGATACGCAGTATTTT.

This clone appeared once. This chain joins TRBV24-1 and TRBJ2-3, with D hard to call. The length of the CDR3 is 12 residues. Germline V gene data show CDR1 as KGHDR and CDR2 as SFDVKD. Between the trimmed V and J ends, which lost 3 bases and 4 bases, there was a span of 4 bases. The CDR3 bases are TGTGCCACCAGTGATGTGTCAGATACGCAGTATTTT. Protein sequence: CATSDVSDTQYF.

This clone was seen only a few times. The chain recombines TRBV2 with TRBJ1-2, with D unresolved. CDR1 and CDR2 (germline): SNHLY, FYNNEI. V lost 6 bases and J lost 2, with 10 bases in between. CDR3 length: 13 amino acids. In DNA, the CDR3 is TGTGCCAGCAGGTCCGGGAGAAACTATGGCTACACCTTC. It encodes CASRSGRNYGYTF.

The chain recombines TRBV5-6 with TRBJ1-1; no clear D. V was pared by 0 bases and J by 4 bases, with 13 bases between. The CDR3 length is 15 residues. Germline CDR1 reads SGHDT; CDR2 reads YYEEEE. The CDR3 coding sequence is TGTGCCAGCAGCTTGGTTTATGGGAGGAGCACTGAAGCTTTCTTT. Encoded protein: CASSLVYGRSTEAFF.

The chain uses TRBV5-6 and TRBJ1-4; a weak D match, TRBD1 (5 bases). Trimming took off 4 bases at V and 0 bases at J, with 13 bases between the two ends. The CDR3 length is 16 residues. Germline CDR1 SGHDT, CDR2 YYEEEE. The CDR3 region is CASSPTPTATNEKLFF. In nucleotides, the CDR3 is TGTGCCAGCAGCCCCACCCCGACAGCAACTAATGAAAAACTGTTTTTT.

The gene calls are TRBV10-1 and TRBJ2-1; 11 bases are shared with TRBD2. Germline loops: CDR1 WNHNN, CDR2 SYGVQD (reference sequence). This CDR3 has 15 residues. V lost 2 bases and J lost 9; bases outside the gene matches: 6. Here the CDR3 DNA reads TGCGCCAGCAGTGAGCCGACTAGCGGGAACGGTGAGCAGTTCTTC. Its translation is CASSEPTSGNGEQFF.

The CDR3 region is CASRREERWLTGSDGYTF. CDR3 bases: TGTGCCAGCAGGAGGGAAGAACGATGGTTAACCGGGTCGGATGGCTACACCTTC. The chain recombines TRBV5-6 with TRBJ1-2, with D hard to call. CDR1 and CDR2 from the germline V gene are SGHDT and YYEEEE. The CDR3 runs 18 residues. The V gene lost 5 bases and the J gene lost 6 bases, with 29 bases spanning the gap.

The gene calls are TRBV10-3 and TRBJ1-1, with unresolved D. The germline V and J ends were trimmed by 1 base and 3 bases, with 0 bases remaining between them. The CDR3 totals 11 residues. The germline V gene has CDR1 ENHRY and CDR2 SYGVKD. CDR3 sequence reads: CAISEYTEAFF. CDR3 in DNA: TGTGCCATCAGTGAGTACACTGAAGCTTTCTTT.

This chain joins TRBV6-2 or TRBV6-3 and TRBJ2-2, with TRBD2 as a possible D gene (6 bases). The V end was cut by 5 bases, the J end by 0 bases, with 16 bases between. The germline V gene has CDR1 MNHEY and CDR2 SVGEGT. CDR3 size: 17 residues. The CDR3 reads CASSTVGREANTGELFF. CDR3 DNA sequence: TGTGCCAGCAGTACCGTTGGGCGGGAAGCGAACACCGGGGAGCTGTTTTTT.

V usage is TRBV5-1 and J usage is TRBJ2-2, with D unclear. CDR1 SGHRS and CDR2 YFSETQ come from the germline V gene. V lost 0 bases and J 4 bases, leaving 7 bases between the germline ends. This CDR3 region has 14 residues. CDR3 sequence reads: CASSLEGGTGELFF. CDR3 bases: TGCGCCAGCAGCTTGGAGGGTGGCACCGGGGAGCTGTTTTTT. The whole variable domain, remainder taken from reference TRBV5-1 and TRBJ2-2, is KAGVTQTPRYLIKTRGQQVTLSCSPISGHRSVSWYQQTPGQGLQFLFEYFSETQRNKGNFPGRFSGRQFSNSRSEMNVSTLELGDSALYLCASSLEGGTGELFFGEGSRLTVL.

The chain combines TRBV14 with TRBJ2-3, with D perhaps matching TRBD1 (6 bases). Trimming cost V 4 bases and J 5 bases, with 19 bases left between them. The CDR3 covers 16 residues. Germline CDR1 SGHDN, CDR2 FVKESK. CDR3 nucleotides: TGTGCCAGCAGCCGGGTGGGGACAACAAGAGGAGATACGCAGTATTTT. Translated: CASSRVGTTRGDTQYF.

This chain links TRBV12-5 with TRBJ1-6; D perhaps matches TRBD1 (6 bases). Germline CDR1 is LGHNT and CDR2 is FRNRAP. This CDR3 is 14 amino acids long. V was cut by 0 bases and J by 10 bases, with 10 bases left in between. CDR3 DNA: TGTGCTAGTGGTTTGGTAGGGGGTCGGTCACCCCTCCACTTT. Amino acids: CASGLVGGRSPLHF. The full variable domain, with the rest looked up from reference TRBV12-5 and TRBJ1-6, is DARVTQTPRHKVTEMGQEVTMRCQPILGHNTVFWYRQTMMQGLELLAYFRNRAPLDDSGMPKDRFSAEMPDATLATLKIQPSEPRDSAVYFCASGLVGGRSPLHFGNGTRLTVT.

The rearrangement joins TRBV6-5 to TRBJ1-6; 11 bases match TRBD1. V dropped 6 bases and J dropped 9; count of bases not matched to a gene: 4. The CDR3 extends over 14 amino acids. Germline V gene data show CDR1 as MNHEY and CDR2 as SVGAGI. CDR3: CASSRDRGSSPLHF. CDR3 nucleotides: TGTGCCAGCAGCCGGGACAGGGGGAGTTCACCCCTCCACTTT.

The chain employs TRBV7-2 and TRBJ2-3, with D possibly matching TRBD2 (5 bases). The CDR3 is 13 residues long. Germline CDR1 and CDR2: SGHTA and FQGNSA. V lost 5 bases and J lost 6, with 12 bases in between. The DNA for the CDR3 is TGTGCCAGCAGCCCGGTAACGGGGGATACGCAGTATTTT. Its protein is CASSPVTGDTQYF.

This clone was counted a single time. The chain employs TRBV18 and TRBJ2-1; maybe TRBD2 (5 bases). Trimming took 2 bases from V and 14 from J, leaving 13 bases between them. The CDR3 is made up of 12 amino acids. The germline CDR1 and CDR2 sequences are KGHSH and LQKENI. The CDR3 nucleotides read TGTGCCAGCTCACCAAGCGGCCCAAACGAGTTCTTC. Translating gives CASSPSGPNEFF.

As to this clone: Other DNA sequences in this specimen translate into the identical CDR3. The rearrangement links TRBV6-5 to TRBJ1-1; D is perhaps TRBD1 (5 bases). The CDR3 covers 12 residues. The germline V and J ends were trimmed by 8 bases and 2 bases, with 9 bases remaining between them. The germline gives CDR1 MNHEY, CDR2 SVGAGI. The chain's CDR3 is CASGRGNTEAFF. As DNA, the CDR3 is TGTGCCAGCGGGAGGGGAAACACTGAAGCTTTCTTT.

This clone was seen more than once but under ten times. The rearrangement joins TRBV7-8 to TRBJ1-6; D ambiguous. The CDR3 is 14 residues long. V was shortened by 2 bases and J by 5 bases, with 7 bases between the two germline ends. Germline V CDR1 and CDR2: SGHVS, FQNEAQ. The CDR3 sequence: CASSLRQNNSPLHF. In DNA, the CDR3 is TGTGCCAGCAGCTTACGGCAGAATAATTCACCCCTCCACTTT.

This sequence joins TRBV19 and TRBJ1-1; 10 positions match TRBD1. Germline-derived CDR1 and CDR2 are LNHDA and SQIVND (reference sequence). The CDR3 covers 16 residues. V lost 6 bases to trimming and J lost 6 bases; unmatched junction nucleotides: 13. CDR3 nucleotide sequence: TGTGCCAGTAGCGACAGGGGGCGGCCGGTGAGGCCTGAAGCTTTCTTT. Amino acid sequence: CASSDRGRPVRPEAFF. Together with reference TRBV19 and TRBJ1-1, the CDR3 gives the full variable domain: DGGITQSPKYLFRKEGQNVTLSCEQNLNHDAMYWYRQDPGQGLRLIYYSQIVNDFQKGDIAEGYSVSREKKESFPLTVTSAQKNPTAFYLCASSDRGRPVRPEAFFGQGTRLTVV.

V usage is TRBV25-1 and J usage is TRBJ1-1; 7 nucleotides match TRBD1. V trimming: 2 bases; J trimming: 1 base; junction bases outside the gene matches: 10. This CDR3 contains 17 residues. Germline V lookup: CDR1 MGHDK, CDR2 SYGVNS. The CDR3 region has the DNA TGTGCCAGCAGTGAACAAGGATTGGGACAGCGGAACACTGAAGCTTTCTTT. It codes for CASSEQGLGQRNTEAFF.

This sequence joins TRBV19 and TRBJ1-1, with D perhaps TRBD1 (6 bases). Germline CDR1 and CDR2: LNHDA and SQIVND (reference sequence). The CDR3 loop spans 14 amino acids. V dropped 5 bases and J dropped 1 base, with 11 bases sitting between them. In DNA form, the CDR3 reads TGTGCCAGTAGTTCCAGGGGACGGAACACTGAAGCTTTCTTT. Protein sequence: CASSSRGRNTEAFF.

The chain couples TRBV2 to TRBJ2-1; unclear D gene. V lost 7 bases and J lost 6, with 10 bases in between. Germline CDR1 reads SNHLY; CDR2 reads FYNNEI. The CDR3 length is 12 residues. The CDR3: CASKLPGNEQFF. In DNA, the CDR3 is TGTGCCAGCAAGCTCCCGGGCAATGAGCAGTTCTTC.

This chain joins TRBV18 and TRBJ1-5; D remains ambiguous. Deletions cut 1 base from V and 1 base from J, with 2 bases between. Germline V gene lookup returns CDR1 KGHSH and CDR2 LQKENI. The CDR3 loop spans 13 amino acids. The CDR3 region has the DNA TGTGCCAGCTCACCACAGAGCAATCAGCCCCAGCATTTT. The encoded protein is CASSPQSNQPQHF.

The chain uses TRBV15 and TRBJ1-1; 7 bases agree with TRBD1. The CDR3 spans 15 residues. Looked up from germline, CDR1 is LNHNV and CDR2 is YYDKDF (reference sequence). The CDR3 DNA sequence: TGTGCTGGTGCAGAACAGGGGTTCATGAACACTGAAGCTTTCTTT. It encodes CAGAEQGFMNTEAFF.